This T cell receptor beta chain originates from a study of T cells in Graves' hyperthyroidism and ophthalmopathy. Study overall: Specimen type is peripheral blood, collected at initial diagnosis prior to any treatment.

Diagnoses were established using clinical symptoms, serum thyroxine and TRAb, thyroid ultrasound and orbital computed tomography. This clonotype was detected ten times or more. The antigen is unknown. Findings and limits, study-wide: Most thyroid clonotypes expanded above 0.001 were also detected in blood. Ophthalmopathy and stable hyperthyroidism were told apart by a 13 V-J model.

What was amplified from RNA transcripts were TCR beta CDR3 regions. Using the HTBI primer set, a first-round RT-PCR was run on the TCR CDR3. TCRdb fed the multiplex PCR reads into MiXCR, producing one record per CDR3 protein. The sample comprises approximately 380,000 distinct CDR3 sequences, approximately 18% of which are singletons, and 35% to 50% rests with the top ten. The TCR comes from a man younger than 30 with Graves' ophthalmopathy. The sample consisted of blood.

CDR3 bases: TGCAGTGCTAGAGGGTATGGGGGGGAGGGTCCCGAGCAGTACTTC. Translating gives CSARGYGGEGPEQYF. The chain employs TRBV20-1 and TRBJ2-7; 7 positions match TRBD2. Germline-derived CDR1 and CDR2 are DFQATT and SNEGSKA (reference sequence). The CDR3 spans 15 residues. Unmatched junction bases numbered 12, after V lost 1 base and J lost 6 bases.